Listed below are T cell receptor beta chains from one sample, sequenced in a study of blood T cell repertoires in COVID-19. Profiling relied on immunoSEQ multiplex PCR, and the TCRdb table lists in-frame clones only, not all of them. The sample records around 100,000 clones, roughly nine tenths being singletons. Sequencing was performed on peripheral blood. Every receptor here comes from a woman in her sixties or seventies with acute or convalescent COVID-19. Both conserved end residues are part of each CDR3. Fields, in order: J gene, D gene, V gene, clone size, CDR3 protein, CDR3 DNA. A D gene is named only where the DNA matches it firmly. Some rows mark clone size as missing; the rest say once, few, many or name a class of expanded clone.

j_call: TRBJ2-7; d_call: TRBD1; v_call: TRBV19; clone_size: few; cdr3_aa: CASSAPSTGAHEQYF; cdr3_nt: TGTGCCAGTAGTGCCCCTTCGACAGGGGCCCACGAGCAGTACTTC
j_call: TRBJ1-2; d_call: TRBD1; v_call: TRBV27; clone_size: .; cdr3_aa: CASSLDWRTGARRGYGYTF; cdr3_nt: TGTGCCAGCAGTTTAGACTGGAGGACAGGGGCCCGGAGGGGCTATGGCTACACCTTC
j_call: TRBJ1-2; d_call: TRBD1; v_call: TRBV29-1; clone_size: .; cdr3_aa: CSVADRVGNYGYTF; cdr3_nt: TGCAGCGTCGCTGACAGGGTTGGAAACTATGGCTACACCTTC
j_call: TRBJ1-1; d_call: .; v_call: TRBV24-1; clone_size: few; cdr3_aa: CATQAPGDTEAFF; cdr3_nt: TGTGCCACCCAGGCCCCCGGGGACACTGAAGCTTTCTTT
j_call: TRBJ2-1; d_call: TRBD2; v_call: TRBV7-9; clone_size: .; cdr3_aa: CASSSLAGSEQFF; cdr3_nt: TGTGCCAGCAGCTCTCTAGCGGGTAGTGAGCAGTTCTTC
j_call: TRBJ2-7; d_call: .; v_call: TRBV28; clone_size: once; cdr3_aa: CASSLNPTGFSYEQYF; cdr3_nt: TGTGCCAGCAGTTTAAACCCGACAGGATTCTCCTACGAGCAGTACTTC
j_call: TRBJ1-1; d_call: .; v_call: TRBV27; clone_size: .; cdr3_aa: CASSPLLPNTEAFF; cdr3_nt: TGTGCCAGCAGCCCACTTTTACCTAACACTGAAGCTTTCTTT
j_call: TRBJ2-3; d_call: .; v_call: TRBV28; clone_size: .; cdr3_aa: CASRLSADKTDTQYF; cdr3_nt: TGTGCCAGCAGACTATCGGCGGATAAAACAGATACGCAGTATTTT
j_call: TRBJ2-4; d_call: .; v_call: TRBV15; clone_size: .; cdr3_aa: CATSTQGSAKNIQYF; cdr3_nt: TGTGCCACCAGCACTCAGGGCTCAGCCAAAAACATTCAGTACTTC
j_call: TRBJ1-5; d_call: TRBD1; v_call: TRBV24-1; clone_size: .; cdr3_aa: CATSDLVGQGRDQPQHF; cdr3_nt: TGTGCCACCAGTGATTTGGTAGGACAGGGGAGAGACCAGCCCCAGCATTTT
j_call: TRBJ2-1; d_call: TRBD2; v_call: TRBV6-5; clone_size: few; cdr3_aa: CASSEGLADYNEQFF; cdr3_nt: TGTGCCAGCAGCGAGGGACTAGCGGATTACAATGAGCAGTTCTTC
j_call: TRBJ1-1; d_call: TRBD1; v_call: TRBV6-6; clone_size: .; cdr3_aa: CASTRTGLSGTEAFF; cdr3_nt: TGTGCCAGCACCCGGACAGGGCTTTCGGGCACTGAAGCTTTCTTT
j_call: TRBJ2-2; d_call: .; v_call: TRBV19; clone_size: .; cdr3_aa: CASSILTTGELFF; cdr3_nt: TGTGCCAGTAGTATACTTACTACCGGGGAGCTGTTTTTT
j_call: TRBJ2-2; d_call: TRBD1; v_call: TRBV11-3; clone_size: .; cdr3_aa: CASSSYGTVNTGELFF; cdr3_nt: TGTGCCAGCAGCTCATACGGGACAGTTAACACCGGGGAGCTGTTTTTT
j_call: TRBJ2-1; d_call: .; v_call: TRBV5-1; clone_size: .; cdr3_aa: CASSLGGDYNEQFF; cdr3_nt: TGCGCCAGCAGCTTAGGCGGGGACTACAATGAGCAGTTCTTC
j_call: TRBJ2-1; d_call: TRBD2; v_call: TRBV3-1/TRBV3-2; clone_size: .; cdr3_aa: CASSLRTSGSYNEQFF; cdr3_nt: TGTGCCAGCAGCCTTAGGACTAGCGGGAGTTACAATGAGCAGTTCTTC
j_call: TRBJ1-5; d_call: .; v_call: TRBV10-3; clone_size: .; cdr3_aa: CAISESTAGGNQPQHF; cdr3_nt: TGTGCCATCAGTGAGTCAACAGCAGGGGGCAATCAGCCCCAGCATTTT
j_call: TRBJ1-2; d_call: TRBD1; v_call: TRBV27; clone_size: .; cdr3_aa: CASSPGQPYGYTF; cdr3_nt: TGTGCCAGCAGTCCGGGACAGCCCTATGGCTACACCTTC
j_call: TRBJ2-1; d_call: TRBD2; v_call: TRBV7-3; clone_size: .; cdr3_aa: CASSLVLAGEQFF; cdr3_nt: TGTGCCAGCAGCTTAGTGCTAGCGGGTGAGCAGTTCTTC
j_call: TRBJ1-5; d_call: .; v_call: TRBV11-2; clone_size: .; cdr3_aa: CASSLDWGHGGDQPQHF; cdr3_nt: TGTGCCAGCAGCTTAGATTGGGGCCATGGCGGGGATCAGCCCCAGCATTTT
j_call: TRBJ2-7; d_call: TRBD2; v_call: TRBV14; clone_size: .; cdr3_aa: CASSQALGLVTYEQYF; cdr3_nt: TGTGCCAGCAGCCAAGCCCTTGGACTAGTTACCTACGAGCAGTACTTC
j_call: TRBJ2-1; d_call: .; v_call: TRBV7-9; clone_size: .; cdr3_aa: CASSSGLYNEQFF; cdr3_nt: TGTGCCAGCAGCTCAGGACTCTACAATGAGCAGTTCTTC
j_call: TRBJ2-1; d_call: TRBD2; v_call: TRBV5-1; clone_size: once; cdr3_aa: CASSRSPTSDNEQFF; cdr3_nt: TGCGCCAGCAGCCGCTCCCCGACTAGCGACAATGAGCAGTTCTTC
j_call: TRBJ1-4; d_call: .; v_call: TRBV6-4; clone_size: .; cdr3_aa: CASSGQTTNEKLFF; cdr3_nt: TGTGCCAGCAGTGGACAGACAACTAATGAAAAACTGTTTTTT
j_call: TRBJ1-1; d_call: .; v_call: TRBV18; clone_size: once; cdr3_aa: CASSPVGQNTEAFF; cdr3_nt: TGTGCCAGCTCACCCGTCGGACAGAACACTGAAGCTTTCTTT
j_call: TRBJ2-5; d_call: TRBD2; v_call: TRBV6-6; clone_size: .; cdr3_aa: CASSMGLAGETQYF; cdr3_nt: TGTGCCAGCAGTATGGGACTAGCGGGAGAGACCCAGTACTTC
j_call: TRBJ2-1; d_call: .; v_call: TRBV3-1/TRBV3-2; clone_size: .; cdr3_aa: CASSLQGYNEQFF; cdr3_nt: TGTGCCAGCAGCCTACAGGGCTACAATGAGCAGTTCTTC
j_call: TRBJ2-3; d_call: .; v_call: TRBV14; clone_size: .; cdr3_aa: CASSQERLRTDTQYF; cdr3_nt: TGTGCCAGCAGCCAAGAGCGTCTTCGGACAGATACGCAGTATTTT
j_call: TRBJ2-3; d_call: .; v_call: TRBV2; clone_size: once; cdr3_aa: CASSLLALGTDTQYF; cdr3_nt: TGTGCCAGCAGTCTACTAGCACTCGGCACAGATACGCAGTATTTT
j_call: TRBJ1-3; d_call: .; v_call: TRBV7-9; clone_size: .; cdr3_aa: CASSSAGISGNTIYF; cdr3_nt: TGTGCCAGCAGCTCTGCAGGTATCTCTGGAAACACCATATATTTT
j_call: TRBJ2-7; d_call: TRBD1; v_call: TRBV5-8; clone_size: .; cdr3_aa: CASSRLTGLAEQYF; cdr3_nt: TGTGCCAGCAGCCGACTGACAGGGTTAGCCGAGCAGTACTTC
j_call: TRBJ2-5; d_call: TRBD2; v_call: TRBV5-6; clone_size: .; cdr3_aa: CASSLLTSTETQYF; cdr3_nt: TGTGCCAGCAGCTTGTTGACTAGCACGGAGACCCAGTACTTC
j_call: TRBJ2-5; d_call: .; v_call: TRBV10-1; clone_size: .; cdr3_aa: CASSESSSGPWETQYF; cdr3_nt: TGCGCCAGCAGTGAGTCAAGTAGCGGACCCTGGGAGACCCAGTACTTC
j_call: TRBJ2-7; d_call: TRBD1; v_call: TRBV28; clone_size: .; cdr3_aa: CASSFQGAPYEQYF; cdr3_nt: TGTGCCAGCAGTTTTCAGGGGGCCCCCTACGAGCAGTACTTC
j_call: TRBJ2-1; d_call: TRBD2; v_call: TRBV30; clone_size: once; cdr3_aa: CAWSELAGADEQFF; cdr3_nt: TGTGCCTGGAGTGAACTAGCGGGAGCGGATGAGCAGTTCTTC
j_call: TRBJ1-1; d_call: .; v_call: TRBV4-1; clone_size: .; cdr3_aa: CASSHTTGMNTEAFF; cdr3_nt: TGCGCCAGCAGCCACACGACAGGTATGAACACTGAAGCTTTCTTT
j_call: TRBJ1-2; d_call: .; v_call: TRBV28; clone_size: .; cdr3_aa: CASSAIGLYGYTF; cdr3_nt: TGTGCCAGCAGTGCCATCGGACTCTATGGCTACACCTTC
j_call: TRBJ1-3; d_call: .; v_call: TRBV5-1; clone_size: .; cdr3_aa: CASSLATGSGNTIYF; cdr3_nt: TGCGCCAGCAGCTTGGCGACAGGCTCTGGAAACACCATATATTTT
j_call: TRBJ2-1; d_call: TRBD2; v_call: TRBV7-9; clone_size: few; cdr3_aa: CASSHTSGPYNEQFF; cdr3_nt: TGTGCCAGCAGCCATACTAGCGGGCCCTACAATGAGCAGTTCTTC
j_call: TRBJ1-5; d_call: .; v_call: TRBV19; clone_size: .; cdr3_aa: CASSIRTRRPQHF; cdr3_nt: TGTGCCAGTAGTATACGGACTCGGCGGCCCCAGCATTTT
j_call: TRBJ1-1; d_call: TRBD1; v_call: TRBV5-1; clone_size: .; cdr3_aa: CASSPGTGGRNTEAFF; cdr3_nt: TGCGCCAGCAGCCCGGGGACAGGGGGCAGGAACACTGAAGCTTTCTTT
j_call: TRBJ1-5; d_call: .; v_call: TRBV6-5; clone_size: .; cdr3_aa: CASGRGSGSNQPQHF; cdr3_nt: TGTGCCAGCGGCAGGGGATCGGGTAGCAATCAGCCCCAGCATTTT
j_call: TRBJ2-2; d_call: TRBD1; v_call: TRBV11-2; clone_size: .; cdr3_aa: CASSLVGWTGGAGELFF; cdr3_nt: TGTGCCAGCAGCTTAGTGGGATGGACAGGGGGAGCCGGGGAGCTGTTTTTT
j_call: TRBJ2-2; d_call: TRBD2; v_call: TRBV19; clone_size: .; cdr3_aa: CASRASGYTGELFF; cdr3_nt: TGTGCCAGTAGGGCTAGCGGATACACCGGGGAGCTGTTTTTT
j_call: TRBJ1-1; d_call: .; v_call: TRBV7-9; clone_size: .; cdr3_aa: CASSFPGSGDTEAFF; cdr3_nt: TGTGCCAGCAGCTTTCCGGGATCCGGGGACACTGAAGCTTTCTTT
j_call: TRBJ2-2; d_call: .; v_call: TRBV5-1; clone_size: .; cdr3_aa: CASSVRASGELFF; cdr3_nt: TGCGCCAGCAGCGTCAGGGCGTCCGGGGAGCTGTTTTTT
j_call: TRBJ2-2; d_call: TRBD2; v_call: TRBV10-3; clone_size: .; cdr3_aa: CAIRRGLGSGSLGLAGELFF; cdr3_nt: TGTGCCATCAGGAGGGGGTTAGGGAGCGGGAGTTTGGGCCTCGCCGGGGAGCTGTTTTTT
j_call: TRBJ2-2; d_call: .; v_call: TRBV18; clone_size: .; cdr3_aa: CASSPSIGTTGELFF; cdr3_nt: TGTGCCAGCTCACCCAGTATAGGGACAACCGGGGAGCTGTTTTTT
j_call: TRBJ2-3; d_call: TRBD2; v_call: TRBV9; clone_size: .; cdr3_aa: CASSVDTSGITDTQYF; cdr3_nt: TGTGCCAGCAGCGTAGATACTAGCGGGATAACAGATACGCAGTATTTT
j_call: TRBJ2-1; d_call: .; v_call: TRBV11-2; clone_size: .; cdr3_aa: CASRPSGIMYNEQFF; cdr3_nt: TGTGCCAGCAGGCCGAGCGGCATCATGTACAATGAGCAGTTCTTC